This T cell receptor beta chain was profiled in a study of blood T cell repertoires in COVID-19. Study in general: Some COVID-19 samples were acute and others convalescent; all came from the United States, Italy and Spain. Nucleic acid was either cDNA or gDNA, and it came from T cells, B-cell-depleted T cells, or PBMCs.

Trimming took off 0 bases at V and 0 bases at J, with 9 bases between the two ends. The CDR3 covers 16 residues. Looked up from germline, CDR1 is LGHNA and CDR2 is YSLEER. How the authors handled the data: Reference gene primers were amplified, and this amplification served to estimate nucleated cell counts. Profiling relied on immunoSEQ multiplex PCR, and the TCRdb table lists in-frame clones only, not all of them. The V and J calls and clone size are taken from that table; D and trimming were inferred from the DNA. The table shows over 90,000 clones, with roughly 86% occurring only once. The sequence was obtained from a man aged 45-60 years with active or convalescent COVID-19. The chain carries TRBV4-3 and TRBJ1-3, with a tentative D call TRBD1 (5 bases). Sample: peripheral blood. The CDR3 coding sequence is TGCGCCAGCAGCCAAGACGGGGGGAGCTCTGGAAACACCATATATTTT. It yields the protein CASSQDGGSSGNTIYF.